Listed below are T cell receptor beta chains from one sample, sequenced in a study of early T cells in non-severe SARS-CoV-2 infection. One entry per CDR3 protein, called by TCRdb with MiXCR from the 5' RACE reads. Found here are tens of thousands of distinct CDR3 sequences, 20% of them singletons; the top ten hold about 15%. Sample: whole blood, taken at baseline. The source is an adult who was a healthcare worker with PCR-confirmed SARS-CoV-2 infection or an uninfected control (not recorded which). The CDR3 runs from the conserved cysteine through the conserved F or W. The order of the fields is clone size, J gene, D gene, V gene, CDR3 protein, CDR3 DNA. A D gene is named only where the DNA matches it firmly. Expanded clones get a size class; other rows say once, few or many, or leave the size out.

clone size: few
J gene: TRBJ2-7
D gene: -
V gene: TRBV3-1
CDR3 protein: CASSQGVGGMYEQYF
CDR3 DNA: TGTGCCAGCAGCCAAGGGGTTGGGGGAATGTACGAGCAGTACTTC

clone size: -
J gene: TRBJ2-2
D gene: TRBD1
V gene: TRBV29-1
CDR3 protein: CSAQGAGGELFF
CDR3 DNA: TGCAGCGCCCAGGGGGCCGGCGGGGAGCTGTTTTTT

clone size: many
J gene: TRBJ1-2
D gene: -
V gene: TRBV7-6
CDR3 protein: CASSFTGGYGYTF
CDR3 DNA: TGTGCCAGCAGCTTCACGGGGGGCTATGGCTACACCTTC

clone size: -
J gene: TRBJ1-1
D gene: -
V gene: TRBV7-3
CDR3 protein: CASSRGTGTGTEAFF
CDR3 DNA: TGTGCCAGCAGCCGTGGAACAGGGACGGGCACTGAAGCTTTCTTT

clone size: -
J gene: TRBJ1-6
D gene: -
V gene: TRBV14
CDR3 protein: CASSIREHNSPLHF
CDR3 DNA: TGTGCCAGCAGCATCAGGGAGCATAATTCACCCCTCCACTTT

clone size: -
J gene: TRBJ1-2
D gene: -
V gene: TRBV12-3/TRBV12-4
CDR3 protein: CASSPDSVHGYTF
CDR3 DNA: TGTGCCAGCAGCCCCGACAGTGTACATGGCTACACCTTC

clone size: -
J gene: TRBJ2-1
D gene: TRBD2
V gene: TRBV19
CDR3 protein: CASSPRTSGFYNEQFF
CDR3 DNA: TGTGCCAGTAGCCCACGGACTAGCGGGTTCTACAATGAGCAGTTCTTC

clone size: -
J gene: TRBJ2-5
D gene: -
V gene: TRBV13
CDR3 protein: CASSLVRGPETQYF
CDR3 DNA: TGTGCCAGCAGCTTGGTCCGGGGGCCAGAGACCCAGTACTTC

clone size: few
J gene: TRBJ1-5
D gene: -
V gene: TRBV20-1
CDR3 protein: CSASQSNQPQHF
CDR3 DNA: TGCAGTGCTAGCCAGTCGAATCAGCCCCAGCATTTT

clone size: many
J gene: TRBJ2-1
D gene: TRBD1
V gene: TRBV2
CDR3 protein: CASRGDRGSYNEQFF
CDR3 DNA: TGTGCCAGCAGGGGCGACAGGGGCTCCTACAATGAGCAGTTCTTC

clone size: -
J gene: TRBJ1-1
D gene: -
V gene: TRBV18
CDR3 protein: CASSPLGTGEAFF
CDR3 DNA: TGTGCCAGCTCACCCTTAGGGACGGGGGAAGCTTTCTTT

clone size: -
J gene: TRBJ2-1
D gene: TRBD1
V gene: TRBV7-9
CDR3 protein: CASSPQGARHVEQFF
CDR3 DNA: TGTGCCAGCAGCCCACAGGGGGCGCGACATGTTGAGCAGTTCTTC

clone size: -
J gene: TRBJ1-3
D gene: TRBD1
V gene: TRBV18
CDR3 protein: CASSPNLGQDGNTIYF
CDR3 DNA: TGTGCCAGCTCACCAAATCTGGGACAGGATGGAAACACCATATATTTT

clone size: many
J gene: TRBJ1-4
D gene: -
V gene: TRBV4-1
CDR3 protein: CASSQGTVNEKLFF
CDR3 DNA: TGCGCCAGCAGCCAAGGGACGGTTAATGAAAAACTGTTTTTT

clone size: -
J gene: TRBJ1-2
D gene: -
V gene: TRBV18
CDR3 protein: CASSPGAALDYGYTF
CDR3 DNA: TGTGCCAGCTCGCCCGGAGCGGCTTTGGACTATGGCTACACCTTC

clone size: -
J gene: TRBJ2-1
D gene: TRBD1
V gene: TRBV30
CDR3 protein: CAWSRDRPNEQFF
CDR3 DNA: TGTGCCTGGTCCCGGGACAGGCCCAATGAGCAGTTCTTC

clone size: many
J gene: TRBJ1-6
D gene: TRBD1
V gene: TRBV30
CDR3 protein: CAWDQGASGPSPLHF
CDR3 DNA: TGTGCCTGGGACCAGGGGGCGTCAGGTCCTTCACCCCTCCACTTT

clone size: -
J gene: TRBJ2-7
D gene: TRBD2
V gene: TRBV7-9
CDR3 protein: CASSSSGGLYEQYF
CDR3 DNA: TGTGCCAGCAGCTCTAGCGGGGGGTTATACGAGCAGTACTTC

clone size: few
J gene: TRBJ2-2
D gene: -
V gene: TRBV9
CDR3 protein: CASSVGAVGAGELFF
CDR3 DNA: TGTGCCAGCAGCGTAGGAGCAGTTGGAGCCGGGGAGCTGTTTTTT

clone size: -
J gene: TRBJ1-1
D gene: -
V gene: TRBV10-2
CDR3 protein: CASSDRGRTLNTEAFF
CDR3 DNA: TGCGCCAGTTCCGATCGGGGCAGAACATTGAACACTGAAGCTTTCTTT

clone size: few
J gene: TRBJ1-2
D gene: -
V gene: TRBV7-9
CDR3 protein: CASSLTGAGYTF
CDR3 DNA: TGTGCCAGCAGCTTAACGGGAGCCGGCTACACCTTC

clone size: many
J gene: TRBJ2-4
D gene: -
V gene: TRBV12-3/TRBV12-4
CDR3 protein: CASSLSLGNIQYF
CDR3 DNA: TGTGCCAGCAGTTTATCGTTAGGGAACATTCAGTACTTC

clone size: -
J gene: TRBJ1-1
D gene: TRBD1
V gene: TRBV5-1
CDR3 protein: CASSHRGGTEAFF
CDR3 DNA: TGCGCCAGCAGCCACAGGGGTGGGACTGAAGCTTTCTTT

clone size: -
J gene: TRBJ2-7
D gene: -
V gene: TRBV3-1
CDR3 protein: CASSRAGITSYEQYF
CDR3 DNA: TGTGCCAGCAGCCGAGCCGGGATTACCTCCTACGAGCAGTACTTC

clone size: -
J gene: TRBJ1-4
D gene: -
V gene: TRBV20-1
CDR3 protein: CSARVAGGREKLFF
CDR3 DNA: TGCAGTGCTAGAGTGGCGGGAGGTCGGGAAAAACTGTTTTTT

clone size: -
J gene: TRBJ2-7
D gene: TRBD1
V gene: TRBV20-1
CDR3 protein: CSARGQGSYEQYF
CDR3 DNA: TGCAGTGCTAGAGGACAGGGTTCCTACGAGCAGTACTTC

clone size: -
J gene: TRBJ2-1
D gene: TRBD2
V gene: TRBV20-1
CDR3 protein: CSAGLAVEQFF
CDR3 DNA: TGCAGTGCGGGACTAGCCGTTGAGCAGTTCTTC

clone size: few
J gene: TRBJ1-2
D gene: -
V gene: TRBV20-1
CDR3 protein: CSATSGQGTYGYTF
CDR3 DNA: TGCAGTGCCACCTCTGGGCAGGGGACCTATGGCTACACCTTC

clone size: -
J gene: TRBJ1-2
D gene: TRBD1
V gene: TRBV30
CDR3 protein: CAWSLDRGLIAF
CDR3 DNA: TGTGCCTGGAGTTTGGACAGGGGGTTGATTGCCTTC

clone size: -
J gene: TRBJ1-2
D gene: -
V gene: TRBV2
CDR3 protein: CASTPPQGLYGYTF
CDR3 DNA: TGTGCCAGCACCCCTCCACAGGGCCTCTATGGCTACACCTTC

clone size: -
J gene: TRBJ2-5
D gene: -
V gene: TRBV21-1
CDR3 protein: CASSKVVQETQYF
CDR3 DNA: TGTGCCAGCAGCAAAGTTGTACAAGAGACCCAGTACTTC

clone size: few
J gene: TRBJ1-2
D gene: TRBD1
V gene: TRBV27
CDR3 protein: CASSVPGQGLRDYTF
CDR3 DNA: TGTGCCAGCAGTGTTCCGGGACAGGGGCTTCGAGACTACACCTTC

clone size: -
J gene: TRBJ2-1
D gene: TRBD2
V gene: TRBV7-2
CDR3 protein: CASRLSSGGQSAGEQFF
CDR3 DNA: TGTGCCAGCAGGCTCTCCTCGGGGGGGCAGTCCGCAGGCGAGCAGTTCTTC

clone size: few
J gene: TRBJ2-5
D gene: -
V gene: TRBV14
CDR3 protein: CASSPETEETQYF
CDR3 DNA: TGTGCCAGCAGCCCGGAAACGGAAGAGACCCAGTACTTC

clone size: few
J gene: TRBJ1-1
D gene: -
V gene: TRBV5-8
CDR3 protein: CASSLNLGGTEAFF
CDR3 DNA: TGTGCCAGCAGCTTGAACCTGGGGGGAACTGAAGCTTTCTTT

clone size: few
J gene: TRBJ2-1
D gene: TRBD2
V gene: TRBV12-3/TRBV12-4
CDR3 protein: CASSSLAQGLSPTEQFF
CDR3 DNA: TGTGCCAGCAGTTCTCTAGCCCAGGGACTAAGCCCTACGGAGCAGTTCTTC

clone size: few
J gene: TRBJ2-5
D gene: TRBD2
V gene: TRBV7-9
CDR3 protein: CASSISGTQETQYF
CDR3 DNA: TGTGCCAGCAGCATTAGCGGGACCCAAGAGACCCAGTACTTC

clone size: few
J gene: TRBJ2-2
D gene: TRBD1
V gene: TRBV24-1
CDR3 protein: CATSSDRGLNTGELFF
CDR3 DNA: TGTGCCACCAGTTCCGACAGGGGGCTCAACACCGGGGAGCTGTTTTTT

clone size: few
J gene: TRBJ1-5
D gene: -
V gene: TRBV7-9
CDR3 protein: CASSYEGGSRNQPQHF
CDR3 DNA: TGTGCCAGCAGCTATGAGGGCGGCTCTAGGAATCAGCCCCAGCATTTT

clone size: few
J gene: TRBJ2-7
D gene: TRBD1
V gene: TRBV12-5
CDR3 protein: CASGLSGGYEQYF
CDR3 DNA: TGTGCTAGTGGTTTATCAGGGGGCTACGAGCAGTACTTC

clone size: -
J gene: TRBJ2-7
D gene: -
V gene: TRBV30
CDR3 protein: CAWSYGSYEQYF
CDR3 DNA: TGTGCCTGGAGTTACGGCTCCTACGAGCAGTACTTC

clone size: few
J gene: TRBJ1-2
D gene: TRBD1
V gene: TRBV9
CDR3 protein: CASSDATGGDYGYTF
CDR3 DNA: TGTGCCAGCAGCGATGCGACAGGGGGCGACTATGGCTACACCTTC

clone size: few
J gene: TRBJ1-5
D gene: TRBD1
V gene: TRBV30
CDR3 protein: CAWSVGQGYGPQHF
CDR3 DNA: TGTGCCTGGAGTGTTGGACAGGGATATGGGCCCCAGCATTTT

clone size: many
J gene: TRBJ2-7
D gene: -
V gene: TRBV4-1
CDR3 protein: CASSQEGPPSAEQYF
CDR3 DNA: TGCGCCAGCAGCCAAGAGGGACCTCCAAGTGCCGAGCAGTACTTC

clone size: -
J gene: TRBJ2-5
D gene: -
V gene: TRBV5-1
CDR3 protein: CASSPSGHQETQYF
CDR3 DNA: TGCGCCAGCAGCCCGTCGGGCCACCAAGAGACCCAGTACTTC

clone size: -
J gene: TRBJ2-2
D gene: TRBD1
V gene: TRBV7-9
CDR3 protein: CASSLTGTGFTGELFF
CDR3 DNA: TGTGCCAGCAGCTTAACCGGGACAGGGTTCACCGGGGAGCTGTTTTTT

clone size: -
J gene: TRBJ2-1
D gene: -
V gene: TRBV15
CDR3 protein: CATSRDRVGNEQFF
CDR3 DNA: TGTGCCACCAGCAGAGACAGGGTTGGCAATGAGCAGTTCTTC

clone size: -
J gene: TRBJ2-7
D gene: TRBD1
V gene: TRBV5-1
CDR3 protein: CASSATGEIDEQYF
CDR3 DNA: TGCGCCAGCAGCGCGACAGGGGAAATCGACGAGCAGTACTTC

clone size: -
J gene: TRBJ2-3
D gene: -
V gene: TRBV29-1
CDR3 protein: CSVEDLPVQYF
CDR3 DNA: TGCAGCGTTGAAGATCTACCAGTGCAGTATTTT

clone size: many
J gene: TRBJ1-2
D gene: -
V gene: TRBV6-1
CDR3 protein: CASVGPYGYTF
CDR3 DNA: TGTGCCAGCGTGGGGCCGTATGGCTACACCTTC

clone size: few
J gene: TRBJ2-1
D gene: -
V gene: TRBV7-6
CDR3 protein: CASSLSGGIYNEQFF
CDR3 DNA: TGTGCCAGCAGCTTATCTGGCGGAATTTACAATGAGCAGTTCTTC

clone size: -
J gene: TRBJ1-3
D gene: -
V gene: TRBV29-1
CDR3 protein: CSVVVSGNTIYF
CDR3 DNA: TGCAGCGTTGTAGTCTCTGGAAACACCATATATTTT

clone size: -
J gene: TRBJ2-3
D gene: -
V gene: TRBV6-6
CDR3 protein: CASSYPGEDTQYF
CDR3 DNA: TGTGCCAGCAGTTACCCAGGGGAAGATACGCAGTATTTT

clone size: -
J gene: TRBJ1-5
D gene: -
V gene: TRBV4-1
CDR3 protein: CASSQVGSNQPQHF
CDR3 DNA: TGCGCCAGCAGCCAAGTGGGAAGCAATCAGCCCCAGCATTTT

clone size: -
J gene: TRBJ2-4
D gene: -
V gene: TRBV20-1
CDR3 protein: CSASGVAKNIQYF
CDR3 DNA: TGCAGTGCTTCAGGGGTGGCCAAAAACATTCAGTACTTC

clone size: -
J gene: TRBJ2-3
D gene: -
V gene: TRBV3-1
CDR3 protein: CASSFQSDTQYF
CDR3 DNA: TGTGCCAGCAGCTTTCAGTCCGATACGCAGTATTTT

clone size: few
J gene: TRBJ2-7
D gene: -
V gene: TRBV5-1
CDR3 protein: CASSSASRSYEQYF
CDR3 DNA: TGCGCCAGCAGTTCTGCCTCTCGGTCCTACGAGCAGTACTTC

clone size: -
J gene: TRBJ1-1
D gene: -
V gene: TRBV29-1
CDR3 protein: CSASRGFTEAFF
CDR3 DNA: TGCAGCGCCAGCAGGGGATTCACTGAAGCTTTCTTT